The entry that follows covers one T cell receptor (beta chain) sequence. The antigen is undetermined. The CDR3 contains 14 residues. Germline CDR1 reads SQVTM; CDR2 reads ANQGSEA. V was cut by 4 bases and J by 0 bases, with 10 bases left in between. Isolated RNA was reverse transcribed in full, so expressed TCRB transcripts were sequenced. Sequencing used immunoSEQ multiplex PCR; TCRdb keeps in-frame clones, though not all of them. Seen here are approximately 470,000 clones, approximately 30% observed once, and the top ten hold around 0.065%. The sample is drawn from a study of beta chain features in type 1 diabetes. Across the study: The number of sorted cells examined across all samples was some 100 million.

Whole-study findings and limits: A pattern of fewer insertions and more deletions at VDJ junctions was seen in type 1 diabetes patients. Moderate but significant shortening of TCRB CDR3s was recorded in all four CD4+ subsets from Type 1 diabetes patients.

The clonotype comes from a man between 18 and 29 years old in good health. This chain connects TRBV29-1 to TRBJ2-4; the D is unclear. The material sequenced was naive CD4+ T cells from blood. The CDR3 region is CSVAHLGAKNIQYF. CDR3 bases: TGCAGCGTTGCACATCTGGGAGCCAAAAACATTCAGTACTTC. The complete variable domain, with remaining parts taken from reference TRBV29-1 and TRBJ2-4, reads SAVISQKPSRDICQRGTSLTIQCQVDSQVTMMFWYRQQPGQSLTLIATANQGSEATYESGFVIDKFPISRPNLTFSTLTVSNMSPEDSSIYLCSVAHLGAKNIQYFGAGTRLSVL.